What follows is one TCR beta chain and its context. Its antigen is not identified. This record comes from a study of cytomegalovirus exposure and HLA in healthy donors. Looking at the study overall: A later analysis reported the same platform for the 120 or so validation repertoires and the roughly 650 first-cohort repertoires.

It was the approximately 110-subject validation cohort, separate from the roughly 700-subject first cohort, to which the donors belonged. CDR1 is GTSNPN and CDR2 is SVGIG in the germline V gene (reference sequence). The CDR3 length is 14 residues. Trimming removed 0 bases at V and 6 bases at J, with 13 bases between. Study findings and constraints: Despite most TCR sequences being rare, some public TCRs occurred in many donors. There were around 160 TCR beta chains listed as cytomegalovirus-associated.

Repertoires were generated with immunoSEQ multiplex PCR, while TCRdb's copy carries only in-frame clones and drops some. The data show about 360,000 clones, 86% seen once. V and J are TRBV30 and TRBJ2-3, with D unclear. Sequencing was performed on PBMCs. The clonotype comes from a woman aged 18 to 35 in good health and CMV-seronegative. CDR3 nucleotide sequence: TGTGCCTGGAGTGTAGAGGTGGCGCCGGATACGCAGTATTTT. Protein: CAWSVEVAPDTQYF. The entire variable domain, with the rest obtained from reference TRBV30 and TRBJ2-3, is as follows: SQTIHQWPATLVQPVGSPLSLECTVEGTSNPNLYWYRQAAGRGLQLLFYSVGIGQISSEVPQNLSASRPQDRQFILSSKKLLLSDSGFYLCAWSVEVAPDTQYFGPGTRLTVL.